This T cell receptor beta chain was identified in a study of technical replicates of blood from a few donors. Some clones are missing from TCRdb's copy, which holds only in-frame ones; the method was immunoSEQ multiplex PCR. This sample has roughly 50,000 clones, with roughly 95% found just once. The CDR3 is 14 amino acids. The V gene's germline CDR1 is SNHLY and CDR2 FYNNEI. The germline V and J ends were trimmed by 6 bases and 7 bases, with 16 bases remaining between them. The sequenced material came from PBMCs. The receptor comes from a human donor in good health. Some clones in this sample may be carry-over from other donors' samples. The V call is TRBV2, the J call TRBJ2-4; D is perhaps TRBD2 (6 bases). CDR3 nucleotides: TGTGCCAGCAGAAGGGAGGAGTTCGGTAACATTCAGTACTTC. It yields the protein CASRREEFGNIQYF.